This T cell receptor beta chain was identified during a study of shared clonotypes between healthy human individuals. Study-wide results and caveats: The study sampled only blood, and tissue repertoires likely differ.

When samples were unsorted, roughly 100 million PBMCs were used for genomic DNA. V lost 3 bases and J lost 6; bases outside the gene matches: 3. CDR3 length equals 14 residues. Germline V gives CDR1 MDHEN, CDR2 SYDVKM. This clone appeared a few times. Its antigen is currently unknown. The assay was immunoSEQ multiplex PCR, and TCRdb's table has in-frame clones only and misses some. Among about 470,000 clones, roughly 77% were seen once, and the ten largest hold around 14%. The specimen sequenced was PBMCs. This sequence joins TRBV28 and TRBJ1-5; 9 bases are a match to TRBD1. This TCR came from a woman between 40 and 55 years old in good health. Some clones in this sample may be carry-over from other donors' samples. CDR3 nucleotides: TGTGCCAGCAGTTTTACAGGGGGCCTTCAGCCCCAGCATTTT. Translating it yields CASSFTGGLQPQHF.